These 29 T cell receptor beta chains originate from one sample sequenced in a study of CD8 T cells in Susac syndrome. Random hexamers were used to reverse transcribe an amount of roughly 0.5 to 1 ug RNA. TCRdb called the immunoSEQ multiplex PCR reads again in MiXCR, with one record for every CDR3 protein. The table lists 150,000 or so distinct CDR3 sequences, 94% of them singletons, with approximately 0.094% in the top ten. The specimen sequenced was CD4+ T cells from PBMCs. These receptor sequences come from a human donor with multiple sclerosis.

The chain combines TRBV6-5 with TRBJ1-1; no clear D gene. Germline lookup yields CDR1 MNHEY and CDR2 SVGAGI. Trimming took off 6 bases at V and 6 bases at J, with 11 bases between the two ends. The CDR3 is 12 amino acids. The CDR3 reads CASSSYLPEAFF. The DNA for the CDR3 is TGTGCCAGCAGCTCGTATCTCCCTGAAGCTTTCTTT.

CDR3 protein: CASSQQGGRKLFF. The CDR3 nucleotides are TGTGCCAGCAGCCAACAGGGGGGACGAAAACTGTTTTTT. The chain recombines TRBV3-1 with TRBJ1-4; TRBD1 agrees at 7 bases. V dropped 2 bases and J dropped 10; count of bases not matched to a gene: 4. The CDR3 covers 13 residues. Per germline, CDR1 LGHDT and CDR2 YNNKEL (reference sequence).

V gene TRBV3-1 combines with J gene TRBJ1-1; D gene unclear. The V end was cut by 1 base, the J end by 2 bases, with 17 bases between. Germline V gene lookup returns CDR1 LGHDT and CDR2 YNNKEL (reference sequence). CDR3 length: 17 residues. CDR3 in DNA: TGTGCCAGCAGCCAAGTCCTACCCGGGCAGGAAAACACTGAAGCTTTCTTT. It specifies CASSQVLPGQENTEAFF.

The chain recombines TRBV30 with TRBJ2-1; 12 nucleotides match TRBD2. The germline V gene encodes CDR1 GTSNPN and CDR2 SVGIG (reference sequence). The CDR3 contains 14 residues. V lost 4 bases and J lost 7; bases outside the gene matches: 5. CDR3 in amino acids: CAWTWTSGTNEQFF. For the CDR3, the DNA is TGTGCCTGGACTTGGACTAGCGGGACGAATGAGCAGTTCTTC.

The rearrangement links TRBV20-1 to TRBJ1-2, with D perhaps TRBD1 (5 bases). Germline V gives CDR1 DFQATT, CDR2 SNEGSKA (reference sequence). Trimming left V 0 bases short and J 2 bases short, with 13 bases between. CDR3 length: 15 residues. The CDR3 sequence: CSARDRRQLNYGYTF. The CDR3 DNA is TGCAGTGCTAGAGATCGCAGACAGTTGAACTATGGCTACACCTTC.

DNA for the CDR3: TGCAGCGTTTGGAGGCGACAGGAAGGCGAAAAACTGTTTTTT. Translation gives CSVWRRQEGEKLFF. This chain connects TRBV29-1 to TRBJ1-4; possibly TRBD1 for D (6 bases). Germline-derived CDR1 and CDR2 are SQVTM and ANQGSEA. The CDR3 consists of 14 residues. The ends were cut back, 5 bases at V and 8 bases at J, with 18 bases in the middle. The whole variable domain, remainder taken from reference TRBV29-1 and TRBJ1-4, is SAVISQKPSRDICQRGTSLTIQCQVDSQVTMMFWYRQQPGQSLTLIATANQGSEATYESGFVIDKFPISRPNLTFSTLTVSNMSPEDSSIYLCSVWRRQEGEKLFFGSGTQLSVL.

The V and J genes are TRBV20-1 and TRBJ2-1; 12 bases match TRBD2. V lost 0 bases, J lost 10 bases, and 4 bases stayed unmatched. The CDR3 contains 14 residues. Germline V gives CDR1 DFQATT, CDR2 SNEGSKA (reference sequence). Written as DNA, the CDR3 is TGCAGTGCTAGAGATAGCCTAGCGGGAGGGGAGCAGTTCTTC. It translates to CSARDSLAGGEQFF.

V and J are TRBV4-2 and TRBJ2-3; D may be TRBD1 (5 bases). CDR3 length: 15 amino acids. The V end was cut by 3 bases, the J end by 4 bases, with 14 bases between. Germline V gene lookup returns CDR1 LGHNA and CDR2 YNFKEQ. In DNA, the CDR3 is TGTGCCAGCAGCCAGAACACCGGACAAGCAGATACGCAGTATTTT. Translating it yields CASSQNTGQADTQYF.

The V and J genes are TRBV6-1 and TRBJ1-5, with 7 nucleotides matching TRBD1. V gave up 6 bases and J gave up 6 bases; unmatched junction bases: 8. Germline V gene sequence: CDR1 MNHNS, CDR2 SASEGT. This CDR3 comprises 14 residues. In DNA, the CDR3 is TGTGCCAGCAGAACCGGGACAGCGTCTCAGCCCCAGCATTTT. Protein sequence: CASRTGTASQPQHF.

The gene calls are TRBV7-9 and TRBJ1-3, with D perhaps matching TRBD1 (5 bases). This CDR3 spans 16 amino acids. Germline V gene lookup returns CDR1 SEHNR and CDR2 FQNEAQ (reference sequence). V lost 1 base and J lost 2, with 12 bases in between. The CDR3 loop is CASSLGQGLAGNTIYF. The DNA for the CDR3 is TGTGCCAGCAGCTTAGGGCAGGGTCTGGCTGGAAACACCATATATTTT.

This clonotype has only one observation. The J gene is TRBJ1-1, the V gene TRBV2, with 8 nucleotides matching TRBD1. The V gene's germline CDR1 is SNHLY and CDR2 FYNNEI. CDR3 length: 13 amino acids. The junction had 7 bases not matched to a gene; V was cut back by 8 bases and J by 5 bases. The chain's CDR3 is CASLGQGGTEAFF. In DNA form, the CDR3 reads TGTGCCAGCCTAGGACAGGGAGGTACTGAAGCTTTCTTT.

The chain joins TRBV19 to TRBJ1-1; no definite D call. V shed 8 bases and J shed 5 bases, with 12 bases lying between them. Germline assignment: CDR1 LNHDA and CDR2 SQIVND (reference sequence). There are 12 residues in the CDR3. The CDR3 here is CASEEEGTEAFF. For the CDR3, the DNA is TGTGCCAGTGAGGAGGAGGGAACTGAAGCTTTCTTT.

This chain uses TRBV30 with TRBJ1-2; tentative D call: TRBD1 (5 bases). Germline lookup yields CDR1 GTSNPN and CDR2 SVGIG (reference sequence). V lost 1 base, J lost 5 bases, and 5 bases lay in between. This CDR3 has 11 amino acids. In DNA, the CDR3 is TGTGCCTGGAGTGAGGGGTATGGCTACACCTTC. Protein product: CAWSEGYGYTF.

CDR3 nucleotides: TGTGCCAGCAACGCCGGGACAGGGAGCAATCAGCCCCAGCATTTT. It translates to CASNAGTGSNQPQHF. The V call is TRBV6-6, the J call TRBJ1-5; 9 nucleotides align to TRBD1. Trimming at V came to 7 bases and at J to 1 base, leaving 5 bases not matched to a gene. Germline CDR1 MNHNY, CDR2 SVGAGI (reference sequence). The CDR3 sequence is 15 residues long.

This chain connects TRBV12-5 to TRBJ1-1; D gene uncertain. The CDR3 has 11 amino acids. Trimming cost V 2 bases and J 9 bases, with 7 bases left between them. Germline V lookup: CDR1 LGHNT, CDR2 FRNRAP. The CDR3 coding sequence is TGTGCTAGTGGTTTGTTTATAAAAGCTTTCTTT. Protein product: CASGLFIKAFF.

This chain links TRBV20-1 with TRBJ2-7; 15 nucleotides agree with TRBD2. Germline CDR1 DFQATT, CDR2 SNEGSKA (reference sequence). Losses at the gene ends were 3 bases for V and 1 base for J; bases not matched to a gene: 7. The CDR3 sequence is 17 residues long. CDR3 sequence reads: CSARVGTSGRRSYEQYF. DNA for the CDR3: TGCAGTGCTAGGGTAGGGACTAGCGGGAGGAGATCCTACGAGCAGTACTTC.

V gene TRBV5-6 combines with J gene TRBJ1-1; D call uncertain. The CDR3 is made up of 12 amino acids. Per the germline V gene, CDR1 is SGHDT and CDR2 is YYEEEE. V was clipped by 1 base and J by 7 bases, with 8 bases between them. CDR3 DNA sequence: TGTGCCAGCAGCTTGTTGACACTTGAAGCTTTCTTT. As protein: CASSLLTLEAFF. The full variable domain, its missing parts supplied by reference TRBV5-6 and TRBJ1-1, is DAGVTQSPTHLIKTRGQQVTLRCSPKSGHDTVSWYQQALGQGPQFIFQYYEEEERQRGNFPDRFSGHQFPNYSSELNVNALLLGDSALYLCASSLLTLEAFFGQGTRLTVV.

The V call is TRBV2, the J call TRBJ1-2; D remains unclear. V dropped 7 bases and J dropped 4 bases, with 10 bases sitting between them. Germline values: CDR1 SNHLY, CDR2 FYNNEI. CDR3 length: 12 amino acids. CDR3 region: CASNEEGYGYTF. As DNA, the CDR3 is TGTGCCAGCAACGAGGAGGGCTATGGCTACACCTTC.

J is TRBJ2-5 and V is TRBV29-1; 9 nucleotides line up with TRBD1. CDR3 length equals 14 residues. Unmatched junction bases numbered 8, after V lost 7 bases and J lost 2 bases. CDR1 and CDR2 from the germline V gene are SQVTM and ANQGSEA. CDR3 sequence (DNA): TGCAGCGGCGCACTCGGGACAGGGCAAGAGACCCAGTACTTC. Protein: CSGALGTGQETQYF.

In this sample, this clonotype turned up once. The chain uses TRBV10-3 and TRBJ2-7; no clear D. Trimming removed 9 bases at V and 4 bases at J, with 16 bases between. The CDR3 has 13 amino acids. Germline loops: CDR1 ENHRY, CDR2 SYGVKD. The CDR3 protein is CAIKDGELYEQYF. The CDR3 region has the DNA TGTGCCATTAAAGATGGGGAACTTTACGAGCAGTACTTC.

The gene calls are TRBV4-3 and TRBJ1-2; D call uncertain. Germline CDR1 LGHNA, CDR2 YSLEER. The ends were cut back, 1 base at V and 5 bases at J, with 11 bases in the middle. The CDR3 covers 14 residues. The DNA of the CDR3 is TGCGCCAGCAGCCAAGTAACCAAGGATTATGGCTACACCTTC. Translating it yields CASSQVTKDYGYTF.

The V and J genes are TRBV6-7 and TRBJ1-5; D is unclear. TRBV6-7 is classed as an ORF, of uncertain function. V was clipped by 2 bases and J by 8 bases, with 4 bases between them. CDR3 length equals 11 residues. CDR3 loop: CASSYGEPQHF. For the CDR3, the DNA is TGTGCCAGCAGTTACGGGGAGCCCCAGCATTTT.

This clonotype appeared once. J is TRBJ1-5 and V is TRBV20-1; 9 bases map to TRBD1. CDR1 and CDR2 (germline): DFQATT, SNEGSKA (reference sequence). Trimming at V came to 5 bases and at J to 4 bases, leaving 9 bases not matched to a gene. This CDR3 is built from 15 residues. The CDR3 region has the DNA TGCAGTGCTGATCCGACCGGGACAGGGAATCAGCCCCAGCATTTT. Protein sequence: CSADPTGTGNQPQHF.

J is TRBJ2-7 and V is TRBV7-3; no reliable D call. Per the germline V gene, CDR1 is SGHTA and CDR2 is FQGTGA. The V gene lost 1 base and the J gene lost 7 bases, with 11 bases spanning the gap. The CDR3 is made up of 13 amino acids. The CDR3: CASSLKTLWEQYF. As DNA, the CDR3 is TGTGCCAGCAGCTTAAAGACGCTTTGGGAGCAGTACTTC. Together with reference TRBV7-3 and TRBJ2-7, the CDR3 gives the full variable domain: GAGVSQTPSNKVTEKGKYVELRCDPISGHTALYWYRQSLGQGPEFLIYFQGTGAADDSGLPNDRFFAVRPEGSVSTLKIQRTERGDSAVYLCASSLKTLWEQYFGPGTRLTVT.

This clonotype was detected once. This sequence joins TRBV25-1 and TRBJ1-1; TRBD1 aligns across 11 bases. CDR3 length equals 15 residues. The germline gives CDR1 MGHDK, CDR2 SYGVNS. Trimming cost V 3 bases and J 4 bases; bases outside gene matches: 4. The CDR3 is CASSDWDRGGTEAFF. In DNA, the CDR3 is TGTGCCAGCAGTGATTGGGACAGGGGGGGCACTGAAGCTTTCTTT.

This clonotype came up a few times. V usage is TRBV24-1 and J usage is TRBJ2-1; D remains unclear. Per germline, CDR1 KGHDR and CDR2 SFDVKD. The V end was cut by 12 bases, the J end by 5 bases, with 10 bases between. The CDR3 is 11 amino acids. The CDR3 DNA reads TGTGCCTCAGAAGGAAACAATGAGCAGTTCTTC. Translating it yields CASEGNNEQFF.

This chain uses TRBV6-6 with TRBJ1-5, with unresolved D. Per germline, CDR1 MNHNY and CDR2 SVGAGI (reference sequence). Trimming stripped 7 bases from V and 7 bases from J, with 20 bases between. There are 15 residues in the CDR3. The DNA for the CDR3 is TGTGCCAGCACCCCCATTGACTTTGCCCAGCAGCCCCAGCATTTT. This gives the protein CASTPIDFAQQPQHF.

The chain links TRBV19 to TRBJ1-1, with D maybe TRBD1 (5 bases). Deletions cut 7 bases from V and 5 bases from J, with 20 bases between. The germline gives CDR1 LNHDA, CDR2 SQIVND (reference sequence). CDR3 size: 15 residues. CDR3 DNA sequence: TGTGCCAGTAAGGGGTTTGGCCTGGGGCGAACTGAAGCTTTCTTT. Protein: CASKGFGLGRTEAFF.

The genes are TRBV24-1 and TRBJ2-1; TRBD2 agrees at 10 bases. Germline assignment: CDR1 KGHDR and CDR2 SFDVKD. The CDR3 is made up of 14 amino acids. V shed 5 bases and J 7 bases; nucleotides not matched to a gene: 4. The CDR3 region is CATSGISGRNEQFF. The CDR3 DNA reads TGTGCCACCAGTGGTATTAGCGGGAGGAATGAGCAGTTCTTC.